This T cell receptor beta chain was sequenced in a study of regulatory T cells in long-lasting Graves disease. General study findings and limits: Between persistent patients, 2,500 to 3,500 public clonotypes were shared, exceeding the approximately 940 shared between new patients. Sample size, which was small, may have reduced accuracy.

The V and J ends lost 5 bases and 9 bases respectively, with 10 bases between them. The germline gives CDR1 SEHNR, CDR2 FQNEAQ (reference sequence). The CDR3 totals 11 residues. This clonotype was detected ten times or more. Antigen unknown. Noted time point: persistent/refractory GD, antithyroid drugs over 5 years with positive TRAb. RNA from PBMCs was the source of the TCR library. In building TCR beta libraries, iRepertoire HTBI primers were used together with Arm-PCR of CDR3 regions. TCRdb re-analysed the multiplex PCR reads in MiXCR, keeping a single row per CDR3 protein. The table lists 350,000 to 450,000 distinct CDR3 sequences, roughly 25% of them singletons, with approximately 30% in the top ten.

The starting material was peripheral blood mononuclear cells (PBMCs), obtained when the disease was refractory, from a patient treated with antithyroid drugs. This sequence was found in a woman aged 40 to 50 with Graves disease. The chain employs TRBV7-9 and TRBJ2-5; D possibly corresponds to TRBD1 (5 bases). CDR3 in DNA: TGTGCCAGCAGCGACCTAGGGGCCCAGTACTTC. Translation: CASSDLGAQYF. The complete variable domain, with remaining parts taken from reference TRBV7-9 and TRBJ2-5, reads DTGVSQNPRHKITKRGQNVTFRCDPISEHNRLYWYRQTLGQGPEFLTYFQNEAQLEKSRLLSDRFSAERPKGSFSTLEIQRTEQGDSAMYLCASSDLGAQYFGPGTRLLVL.